This TCR beta chain appears in the sequencing data of a study of cytomegalovirus exposure and HLA in healthy donors. Germline V lookup: CDR1 SEHNR, CDR2 FQNEAQ (reference sequence). The CDR3 runs to 16 residues. The V gene end was trimmed by 10 bases and the J gene end by 5 bases; junction bases not matched to a gene: 18. The study's findings and limits: The sole available immune exposure information was CMV serostatus.

Concerning this clone itself: Its target is not known.

The PCR used 60 Vbeta and 13 Jbeta primers. Generated by immunoSEQ multiplex PCR, the TCRdb table keeps only in-frame clones and is missing some. Of roughly 140,000 clones detected, 50% to 75% appear once; the ten largest clones hold roughly 3.1%. Specimen: PBMCs. The rearrangement links TRBV7-9 to TRBJ2-3; 7 bases map to TRBD2. This clonotype was sampled from a woman aged 25 to 39 in good health and CMV-seropositive. As DNA, the CDR3 is TGTGCCACCGCTAGCTTGGGGGGGGAAACAGGAGATACGCAGTATTTT. This sequence encodes CATASLGGETGDTQYF.